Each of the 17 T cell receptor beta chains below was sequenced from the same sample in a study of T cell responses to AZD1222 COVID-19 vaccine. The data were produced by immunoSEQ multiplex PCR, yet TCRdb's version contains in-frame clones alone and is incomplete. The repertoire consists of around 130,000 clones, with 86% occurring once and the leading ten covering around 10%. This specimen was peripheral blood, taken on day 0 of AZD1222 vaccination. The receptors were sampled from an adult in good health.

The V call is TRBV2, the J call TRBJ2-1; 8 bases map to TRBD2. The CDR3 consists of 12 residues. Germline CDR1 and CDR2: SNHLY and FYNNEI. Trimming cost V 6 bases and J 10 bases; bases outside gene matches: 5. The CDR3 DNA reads TGTGCCAGCAGCCTATGGACTAGCGAGCAGTTCTTC. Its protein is CASSLWTSEQFF.

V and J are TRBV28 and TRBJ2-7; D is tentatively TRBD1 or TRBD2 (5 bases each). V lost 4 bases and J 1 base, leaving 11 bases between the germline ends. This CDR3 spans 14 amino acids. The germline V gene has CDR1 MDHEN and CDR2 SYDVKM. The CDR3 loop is CASSYRDASYEQYF. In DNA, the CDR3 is TGTGCCAGCAGTTACCGGGACGCATCCTACGAGCAGTACTTC.

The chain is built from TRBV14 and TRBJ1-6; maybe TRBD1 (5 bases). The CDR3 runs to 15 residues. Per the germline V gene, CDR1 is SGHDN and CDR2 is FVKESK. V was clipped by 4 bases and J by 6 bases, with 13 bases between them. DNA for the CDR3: TGTGCCAGCAGCCCCCCGGGACGGCTTAATTCACCCCTCCACTTT. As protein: CASSPPGRLNSPLHF.

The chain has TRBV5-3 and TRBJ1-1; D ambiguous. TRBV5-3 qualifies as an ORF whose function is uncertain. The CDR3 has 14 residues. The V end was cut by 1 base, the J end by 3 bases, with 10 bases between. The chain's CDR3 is CARSLCGRDTEAFF. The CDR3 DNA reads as TGTGCCAGAAGCTTGTGTGGGCGGGACACTGAAGCTTTCTTT.

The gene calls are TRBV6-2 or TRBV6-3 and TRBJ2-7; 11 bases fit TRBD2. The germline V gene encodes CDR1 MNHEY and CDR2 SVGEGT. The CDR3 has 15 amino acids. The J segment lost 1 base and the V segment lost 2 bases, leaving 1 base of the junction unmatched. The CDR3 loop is CASSYRLAGSYEQYF. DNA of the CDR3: TGTGCCAGCAGTTACAGACTAGCGGGGTCCTACGAGCAGTACTTC.

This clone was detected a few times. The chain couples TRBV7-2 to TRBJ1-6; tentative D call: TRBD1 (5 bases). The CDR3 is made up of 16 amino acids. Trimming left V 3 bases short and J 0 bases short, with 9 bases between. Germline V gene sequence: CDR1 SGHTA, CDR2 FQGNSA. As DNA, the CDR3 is TGTGCCAGCAGCTTCGGGGGGAGCTCCTATAATTCACCCCTCCACTTT. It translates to CASSFGGSSYNSPLHF.

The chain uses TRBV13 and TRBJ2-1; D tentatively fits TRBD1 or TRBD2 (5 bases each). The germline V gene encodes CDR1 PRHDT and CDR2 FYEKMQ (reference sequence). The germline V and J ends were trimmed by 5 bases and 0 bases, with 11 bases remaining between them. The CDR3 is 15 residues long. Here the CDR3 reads CASSGRGPSYNEQFF. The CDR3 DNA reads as TGTGCCAGCAGCGGCCGGGGCCCCTCCTACAATGAGCAGTTCTTC.

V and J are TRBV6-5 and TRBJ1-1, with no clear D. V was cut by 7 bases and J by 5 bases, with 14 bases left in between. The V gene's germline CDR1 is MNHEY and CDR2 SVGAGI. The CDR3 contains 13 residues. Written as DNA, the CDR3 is TGTGCCAGCACAACCGTTGGAGGGACTGAAGCTTTCTTT. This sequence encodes CASTTVGGTEAFF.

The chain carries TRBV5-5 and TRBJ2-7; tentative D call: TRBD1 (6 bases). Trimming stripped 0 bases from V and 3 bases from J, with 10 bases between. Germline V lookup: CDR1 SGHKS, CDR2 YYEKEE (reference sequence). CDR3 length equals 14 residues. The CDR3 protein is CASSLGTEVYEQYF. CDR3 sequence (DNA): TGTGCCAGCAGCTTGGGGACAGAAGTCTACGAGCAGTACTTC.

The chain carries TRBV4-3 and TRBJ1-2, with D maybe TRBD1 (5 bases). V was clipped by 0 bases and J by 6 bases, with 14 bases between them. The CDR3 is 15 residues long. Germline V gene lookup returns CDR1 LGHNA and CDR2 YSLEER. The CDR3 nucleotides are TGCGCCAGCAGCCAAGATGAGACAGCCACCGATGGCTACACCTTC. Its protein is CASSQDETATDGYTF.

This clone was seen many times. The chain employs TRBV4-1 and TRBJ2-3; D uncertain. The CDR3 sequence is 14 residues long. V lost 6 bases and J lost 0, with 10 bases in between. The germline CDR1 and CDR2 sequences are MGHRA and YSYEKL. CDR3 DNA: TGCGCCAGCAGGGGGTGGGGAAGCACAGATACGCAGTATTTT. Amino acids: CASRGWGSTDTQYF.

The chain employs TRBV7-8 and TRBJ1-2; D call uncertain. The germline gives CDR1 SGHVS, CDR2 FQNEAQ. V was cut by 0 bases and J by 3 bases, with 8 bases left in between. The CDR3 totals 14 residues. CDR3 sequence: CASSLASSYYGYTF. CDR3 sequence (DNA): TGTGCCAGCAGCTTAGCTTCCTCCTACTATGGCTACACCTTC.

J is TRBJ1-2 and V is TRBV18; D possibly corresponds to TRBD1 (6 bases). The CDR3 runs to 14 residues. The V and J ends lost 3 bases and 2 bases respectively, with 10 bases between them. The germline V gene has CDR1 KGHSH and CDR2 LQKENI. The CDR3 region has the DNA TGTGCCAGCTCACCCTTAACAGGGAACTATGGCTACACCTTC. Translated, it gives CASSPLTGNYGYTF.

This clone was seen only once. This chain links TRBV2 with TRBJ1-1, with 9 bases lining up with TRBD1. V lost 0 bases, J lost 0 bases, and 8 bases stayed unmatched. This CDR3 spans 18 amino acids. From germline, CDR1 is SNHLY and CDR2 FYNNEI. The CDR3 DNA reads TGTGCCAGCAGTGAAGCGCCTTGGACAGGGGTAATGAACACTGAAGCTTTCTTT. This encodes CASSEAPWTGVMNTEAFF.

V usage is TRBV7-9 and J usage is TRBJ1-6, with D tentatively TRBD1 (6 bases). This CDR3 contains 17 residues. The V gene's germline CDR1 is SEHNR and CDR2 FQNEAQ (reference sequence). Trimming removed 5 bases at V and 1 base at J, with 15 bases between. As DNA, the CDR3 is TGTGCCAGCAGCCCAAACAGGGTTGTTTCCTATAATTCACCCCTCCACTTT. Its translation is CASSPNRVVSYNSPLHF.

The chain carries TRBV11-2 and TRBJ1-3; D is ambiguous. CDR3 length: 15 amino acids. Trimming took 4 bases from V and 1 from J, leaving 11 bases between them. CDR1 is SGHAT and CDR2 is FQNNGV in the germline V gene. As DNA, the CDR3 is TGTGCCAGCAGCTCGACCAGTAGATCTGGAAACACCATATATTTT. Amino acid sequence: CASSSTSRSGNTIYF. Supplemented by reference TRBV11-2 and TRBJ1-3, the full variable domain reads EAGVAQSPRYKIIEKRQSVAFWCNPISGHATLYWYQQILGQGPKLLIQFQNNGVVDDSQLPKDRFSAERLKGVDSTLKIQPAKLEDSAVYLCASSSTSRSGNTIYFGEGSWLTVV.

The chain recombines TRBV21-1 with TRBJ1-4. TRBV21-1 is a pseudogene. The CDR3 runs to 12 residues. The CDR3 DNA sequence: TGTGCCAGCAGACCAGGCGGCGAAAAACTGTTTTTT. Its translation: CASRPGGEKLFF.